This T cell receptor (beta chain) derives from a study of identical twins. General study results and limits: Where beta out-of-frame sequences were concerned, excess twin sharing was weaker.

V was pared by 3 bases and J by 6 bases, with 11 bases between. Looked up from germline, CDR1 is SQVTM and CDR2 is ANQGSEA. This CDR3 contains 13 residues. cDNA molecules carried unique molecular identifiers, and template switching added a universal primer site. Each CDR3 protein is one row after TCRdb ran MiXCR on the 5' RACE reads. This table holds approximately 890,000 distinct CDR3 sequences, around 12% found once. Details on this clonotype: As yet, its antigen is unknown.

This sample was shared with a second study, whose subject was yellow fever vaccine responses in identical twins.

J is TRBJ2-2 and V is TRBV29-1; D perhaps matches TRBD1 (5 bases). The source is a woman under 30 in good health. Sequencing input: PBMCs. The CDR3 region is CSVEYRPPGELFF. The CDR3 DNA reads TGCAGCGTTGAGTACAGGCCCCCCGGGGAGCTGTTTTTT.